This T cell receptor beta chain originates from a study of T cells expressing NK-cell markers. As for the study in general: Cells sorted as CD3+CD56+NKG2C+, CD3+CD56+NKG2C- and CD3+CD56-NKG2C+ T cells supplied the TCR beta repertoires. There were seven HCMV-seropositive donors and one seronegative donor among the eight sequenced. Findings of the study overall: NKG2C+ dominant clonotype frequencies in 6 or 7 donors were roughly 1.0-7.5% of CD8+ T cells. Nothing established the HCMV specificity of expanded NKG2C+ T cell clones.

Following a re-call of the 5' RACE reads, TCRdb has one entry per CDR3 protein and lacks DNA. The sample totals 350,000 to 500,000 distinct CDR3 sequences. In regard to this clonotype: Its antigen is unidentified.

Germline V CDR1 and CDR2: MNHEY, SMNVEV (reference sequence). The CDR3 totals 16 residues. The V and J genes are TRBV27 and TRBJ2-3; the D call of TRBD1 rests on TCRdb alone, since no DNA is present to check it. The receptor's source is a woman aged 18 to 69 in good health. Sequencing was done on a sample of blood T cells: a sorted CD56 or NKG2C T cell subset, CD4+ or CD8+ T cells, or bulk PBMC T cells (not recorded which). This CDR3 reads CASSFGAPRGTDTQYF.